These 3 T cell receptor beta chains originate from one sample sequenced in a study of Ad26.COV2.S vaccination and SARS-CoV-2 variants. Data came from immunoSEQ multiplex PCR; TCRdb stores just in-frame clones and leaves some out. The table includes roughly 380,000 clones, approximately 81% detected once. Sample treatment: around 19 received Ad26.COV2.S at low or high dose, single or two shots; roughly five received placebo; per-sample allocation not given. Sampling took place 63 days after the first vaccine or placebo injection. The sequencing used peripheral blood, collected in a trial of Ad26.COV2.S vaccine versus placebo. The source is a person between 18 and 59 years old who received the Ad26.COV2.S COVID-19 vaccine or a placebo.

The CDR3 DNA follows: TGTGCCAGCAGCCCGGGGTGGTACGATCAGCCCCAGCATTTT. As protein: CASSPGWYDQPQHF. The V and J genes are TRBV7-9 and TRBJ1-5; D unclear. V was shortened by 5 bases and J by 5 bases, with 13 bases between the two germline ends. Germline values: CDR1 SEHNR, CDR2 FQNEAQ (reference sequence). The CDR3 totals 14 residues.

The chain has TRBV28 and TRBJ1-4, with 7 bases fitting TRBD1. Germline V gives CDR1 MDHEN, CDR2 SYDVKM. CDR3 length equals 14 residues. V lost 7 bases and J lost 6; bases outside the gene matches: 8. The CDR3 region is CASKVGGADEKLFF. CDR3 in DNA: TGTGCCAGCAAGGTAGGGGGCGCGGATGAAAAACTGTTTTTT.

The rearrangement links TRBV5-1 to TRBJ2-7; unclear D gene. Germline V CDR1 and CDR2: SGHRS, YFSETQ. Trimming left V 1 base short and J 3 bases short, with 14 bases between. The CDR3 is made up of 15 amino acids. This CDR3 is CASSLSPGSNYEQYF. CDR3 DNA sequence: TGCGCCAGCAGCTTGAGTCCAGGATCTAACTACGAGCAGTACTTC.